This TCR beta chain was recovered during a study of shared clonotypes between healthy human individuals. On this clone: Its antigen is undetermined.

The study, taken as a whole, reports: As a rule, naive subsets had a larger estimated richness than memory subsets.

The genomic DNA of each subset was split evenly across several immunoSEQ plates. Clones were sequenced by immunoSEQ multiplex PCR, and TCRdb holds only the in-frame ones, with some missing. The sample lists roughly 1,000,000 clones, roughly 74% occurring once. Sequencing used memory CD4+ T cells from PBMCs. Subset in this sample: CD45RA-negative fraction. The source of this sequence is a man in his late teens or twenties in good health. Some clones in this sample may be carry-over from other donors' samples.

The chain's CDR3 is CASSLRYWDTMNTEAFF. The CDR3 DNA is TGTGCCAGCAGTTTAAGGTATTGGGACACCATGAACACTGAAGCTTTCTTT. The chain combines TRBV27 with TRBJ1-1; weak D call: TRBD1 (6 bases). The germline CDR1 and CDR2 sequences are MNHEY and SMNVEV (reference sequence). The CDR3 runs 17 residues. V was shortened by 2 bases and J by 0 bases, with 16 bases between the two germline ends.